Reported below is one T cell receptor (beta chain). Antigen specificity is unknown. The primer mix had 60 Vbeta and 13 Jbeta primers. The repertoire was sequenced with immunoSEQ multiplex PCR; TCRdb's copy has only in-frame clones and lacks some. Of some 150,000 clones in the sample, roughly 85% were seen once. The CDR3 has 14 residues. Germline V lookup: CDR1 KGHSH, CDR2 LQKENI. V lost 6 bases to trimming and J lost 6 bases, with 18 bases between them. These data originate in a study of cytomegalovirus exposure and HLA in healthy donors. Study results and limitations: Within a later analysis, the majority of CMV-associated TCR beta chains appeared HLA-restricted. A prior analysis recorded that most TCR beta V segments were productive about 87% or about 30% of the time.

Sequenced material: PBMCs. The source of this sequence is a woman under 30 in good health and CMV-seronegative. This chain links TRBV18 with TRBJ2-7, with D maybe TRBD1 (6 bases). CDR3 region: CASSQRQVRGEQYF. CDR3 in DNA: TGTGCCAGCTCTCAGAGACAGGTCCGTGGCGAGCAGTACTTC.